The present T cell receptor (beta chain) was sequenced within a study of beta chain features in type 1 diabetes. The V and J ends lost 0 bases and 4 bases respectively, with 9 bases between them. The CDR3 runs to 14 residues. The germline V gene encodes CDR1 SEHNR and CDR2 FQNEAQ (reference sequence). Reverse transcription of all isolated RNA meant that expressed TCRB transcripts were sequenced. Clones were read by immunoSEQ multiplex PCR, and TCRdb kept only the in-frame ones, dropping some. The sample holds roughly 500,000 clones, 10% to 12% seen once. This TCR was recovered from a woman aged 18-35 years in good health. Sequencing was performed on naive CD4+ T cells from blood. The chain combines TRBV7-9 with TRBJ1-2; D is undetermined. The CDR3 is CASSLASFSYGYTF. CDR3 coding DNA: TGTGCCAGCAGCTTAGCTTCATTCAGCTATGGCTACACCTTC.